In its sample, the clone carrying this T cell receptor (beta chain) was seen many times. The antigen is undetermined. The data originate from a study of molecular identifiers for immune sequencing clone quantification. Points from the study as a whole: Among one million naive cells, spiked Jurkat TCR RNA from a single cell was reportedly detectable. Clones above 20 RNA copies contained over 97% of effector molecules but under 1% of naive ones. Clone sizes could be underestimated for highly expanded clones when identical TCR molecules share a barcode.

One entry per CDR3 protein results from TCRdb running MiXCR on the PCR reads. Among about 640,000 distinct CDR3 sequences listed, about 20% were seen once. The ends lost 3 bases at V and 7 bases at J; junction bases unmatched: 1. Germline CDR1 reads SGDLS; CDR2 reads YYNGEE. This CDR3 is 13 amino acids long. The sequence was collected from a human donor in good health. Some libraries in this study had Jurkat cell RNA spiked in. Source material: naive CD8+ T cells from blood, with Jurkat cell RNA spiked in. As for subset: FACS-sorted CD8+CD4-CCR7+CD45RA+ naive T cells. The rearrangement joins TRBV9 to TRBJ1-4, with TRBD1 matching over 9 bases. This CDR3 is CASSGGQGEKLFF. CDR3 DNA sequence: TGTGCCAGCAGCGGGGGACAGGGTGAAAAACTGTTTTTT.